This record looks at one T cell receptor (beta chain) sequence and its context. This CDR3 has 14 residues. Per the germline V gene, CDR1 is SGHRS and CDR2 is YFSETQ. The germline V and J ends were trimmed by 2 bases and 0 bases, with 7 bases remaining between them. The record originates from a study of blood T cell repertoires in COVID-19. Across the study: Acute and convalescent COVID-19 specimens originated in the United States, Italy and Spain.

Sequenced by immunoSEQ multiplex PCR; TCRdb stores in-frame clones only, minus some. This sample has around 440,000 clones, with around 88% found just once. The chain joins TRBV5-1 to TRBJ2-3, with D unclear. Sequencing was carried out using peripheral blood. The sequence was collected from a woman aged 45-65 years with COVID-19, enrolled during active disease. DNA for the CDR3: TGCGCCAGCAGCTTACGTACTAGCACAGATACGCAGTATTTT. This sequence encodes CASSLRTSTDTQYF.